Below, 27 T cell receptor beta chains from the same sample are listed, as sequenced in a study of blood T cell repertoires in COVID-19. TCRdb's table, derived via immunoSEQ multiplex PCR, lists solely in-frame clones and lacks some. In the table there are hundreds of thousands of clones, 70% to 85% of which are singletons. Sequenced sample: peripheral blood. The receptors derive from a woman aged 80 or over with acute or convalescent COVID-19.

This clone was seen a few times. This chain connects TRBV21-1 to TRBJ2-3; the D call in the table, TRBD2, was not verified against the DNA. TRBV21-1 is a known pseudogene. The CDR3 consists of 12 residues. CDR3 DNA: TGTGCCAGCAGCAATAGATCAGATACGCAGTATTTT. This sequence encodes CASSNRSDTQYF.

J is TRBJ2-7 and V is TRBV10-3; D is perhaps TRBD2 (5 bases). This CDR3 has 12 amino acids. Germline lookup yields CDR1 ENHRY and CDR2 SYGVKD. V gave up 9 bases and J gave up 3 bases, with 12 bases separating them. CDR3 sequence (DNA): TGTGCCATACGAGGACGGGACTACGAGCAGTACTTC. It encodes CAIRGRDYEQYF.

This clone has just one count. V is TRBV6-5 and J is TRBJ2-2, with 8 bases that match TRBD1. Trimming cost V 7 bases and J 4 bases; bases outside gene matches: 5. The CDR3 has 14 amino acids. Germline V gene lookup returns CDR1 MNHEY and CDR2 SVGAGI. The CDR3 spells CASIRQGLTGELFF. The DNA of the CDR3 is TGTGCCAGCATTCGACAGGGGCTCACCGGGGAGCTGTTTTTT.

This rearrangement joins TRBV9 to TRBJ2-1; 9 bases agree with TRBD2. The junction had 7 bases not matched to a gene; V was cut back by 0 bases and J by 3 bases. Per germline, CDR1 SGDLS and CDR2 YYNGEE. The CDR3 is 17 amino acids. The CDR3 nucleotides read TGTGCCAGCAGCGTAGTAGGAGCGGGGGGCCTCTACAATGAGCAGTTCTTC. It specifies CASSVVGAGGLYNEQFF.

This rearrangement joins TRBV5-1 to TRBJ1-1, with a weak D call TRBD1 (6 bases). In germline, CDR1 is SGHRS, CDR2 YFSETQ. The CDR3 length is 16 residues. V dropped 0 bases and J dropped 4 bases, with 16 bases sitting between them. In DNA, the CDR3 is TGCGCCAGCAGCTTGGATGCGGGGGGCGGCGGCACTGAAGCTTTCTTT. It codes for CASSLDAGGGGTEAFF.

The table lists this clone with a count of one. The CDR3 sequence: CASSQGKEENTEAFF. The DNA for the CDR3 is TGTGCCAGCAGCCAAGGTAAAGAGGAGAACACTGAAGCTTTCTTT. The V gene is TRBV3-1 (or the pseudogene TRBV3-2), the J gene TRBJ1-1; D call uncertain. V was trimmed by 1 base and J by 1 base, leaving 10 bases between them. CDR1 and CDR2 from the germline V gene are LGHDT and YNNKEL (reference sequence). The CDR3 is made up of 15 amino acids.

This chain uses TRBV7-2 with TRBJ1-2, with D possibly being TRBD1 (5 bases). V lost 2 bases to trimming and J lost 4 bases, with 8 bases between them. The CDR3 is 13 residues long. Germline lookup yields CDR1 SGHTA and CDR2 FQGNSA. In nucleotides, the CDR3 is TGTGCCAGCAGCTTAAGGGGTAGCTATGGCTACACCTTC. It yields the protein CASSLRGSYGYTF.

The chain uses TRBV28 and TRBJ1-1; TRBD1 is a possible D gene (5 bases). Per the germline V gene, CDR1 is MDHEN and CDR2 is SYDVKM. The CDR3 is 15 residues long. Trimming removed 5 bases at V and 0 bases at J, with 13 bases between. The chain's CDR3 is CASSLGGAMNTEAFF. DNA of the CDR3: TGTGCCAGCAGTCTCGGAGGGGCCATGAACACTGAAGCTTTCTTT.

The chain employs TRBV9 and TRBJ1-1, with D perhaps TRBD1 (5 bases). Germline V lookup: CDR1 SGDLS, CDR2 YYNGEE. The CDR3 consists of 15 residues. The V end was cut by 1 base, the J end by 4 bases, with 14 bases between. CDR3 protein: CASSVTARGSTEAFF. The CDR3 DNA follows: TGTGCCAGCAGCGTAACGGCAAGGGGCAGCACTGAAGCTTTCTTT.

J is TRBJ1-3 and V is TRBV3-1 (or the pseudogene TRBV3-2); tentative D call: TRBD1 (5 bases). CDR1 LGHDT and CDR2 YNNKEL come from the germline V gene (reference sequence). V dropped 1 base and J dropped 2 bases, with 15 bases sitting between them. This CDR3 contains 17 residues. CDR3 DNA sequence: TGTGCCAGCAGCCAAGGGTCCGGGGGAACCGCTGGAAACACCATATATTTT. Protein sequence: CASSQGSGGTAGNTIYF.

This clone was detected only once. This sequence joins TRBV12-3 or TRBV12-4 and TRBJ1-2, with unresolved D. This CDR3 spans 13 amino acids. V was pared by 5 bases and J by 6 bases, with 13 bases between. The CDR3, as DNA: TGTGCCAGCAGTCCAAGGGAGGCGAATGGCTACACCTTC. It yields the protein CASSPREANGYTF.

The V call is TRBV7-3, the J call TRBJ2-3; D ambiguous. The CDR3 consists of 13 residues. The V end was cut by 1 base, the J end by 4 bases, with 6 bases between. CDR1 SGHTA and CDR2 FQGTGA come from the germline V gene. The CDR3 region has the DNA TGTGCCAGCAGCTTAATGTTAGCAGATACGCAGTATTTT. This sequence encodes CASSLMLADTQYF.

The rearrangement uses TRBV11-2 and TRBJ2-2; 7 bases fit TRBD1. The germline V gene has CDR1 SGHAT and CDR2 FQNNGV. V gave up 8 bases and J gave up 4 bases; unmatched junction bases: 7. This CDR3 comprises 14 residues. The CDR3 spells CASGRDRLTGELFF. The CDR3 nucleotides are TGTGCCAGCGGCCGGGACAGACTCACCGGGGAGCTGTTTTTT.

The CDR3 protein is CASSLGLAGGEETQYF. Here the CDR3 DNA reads TGTGCCAGCAGCTTAGGGCTAGCGGGAGGAGAAGAGACCCAGTACTTC. The rearrangement joins TRBV7-8 to TRBJ2-5; TRBD2 matches 11 bases. V was clipped by 1 base and J by 3 bases; unmatched bases: 4. Per germline, CDR1 SGHVS and CDR2 FQNEAQ. CDR3 size: 16 residues. The whole variable domain, filled in from reference TRBV7-8 and TRBJ2-5, reads GAGVSQSPRYKVAKRGQDVALRCDPISGHVSLFWYQQALGQGPEFLTYFQNEAQLDKSGLPSDRFFAERPEGSVSTLKIQRTQQEDSAVYLCASSLGLAGGEETQYFGPGTRLLVL.

V usage is TRBV7-9 and J usage is TRBJ2-6, with D tentatively TRBD2 (7 bases). The ends were cut back, 2 bases at V and 4 bases at J, with 12 bases in the middle. The CDR3 is made up of 16 amino acids. In germline, CDR1 is SEHNR, CDR2 FQNEAQ (reference sequence). The CDR3 bases are TGTGCCAGCAGCTTAATACGGGGGGCCGGGGCCAACGTCCTGACTTTC. Protein: CASSLIRGAGANVLTF.

V usage is TRBV9 and J usage is TRBJ2-1, with 7 bases identical to TRBD2. The CDR3 extends over 15 amino acids. Germline lookup yields CDR1 SGDLS and CDR2 YYNGEE. The junction had 6 bases not matched to a gene; V was cut back by 4 bases and J by 2 bases. The CDR3 loop reads CASSRLRETYNEQFF. The CDR3 coding sequence is TGTGCCAGCAGCCGCCTGCGGGAGACCTACAATGAGCAGTTCTTC.

The J gene is TRBJ2-3, the V gene TRBV7-9; 8 bases line up with TRBD1. Germline lookup yields CDR1 SEHNR and CDR2 FQNEAQ (reference sequence). V lost 5 bases and J lost 14; bases outside the gene matches: 12. The CDR3 contains 13 residues. The CDR3 DNA reads TGTGCCAGCAGCCCCCCGGGTGAGGACAGGGTGTATTTT. Its protein is CASSPPGEDRVYF.

J is TRBJ1-5 and V is TRBV9; D is undetermined. CDR1 is SGDLS and CDR2 is YYNGEE in the germline V gene. V dropped 0 bases and J dropped 7 bases, with 8 bases sitting between them. This CDR3 is built from 13 residues. CDR3 sequence reads: CASSVEEGQPQHF. CDR3 sequence (DNA): TGTGCCAGCAGCGTAGAGGAGGGCCAGCCCCAGCATTTT.

This clone was counted between two and nine times. This rearrangement joins TRBV7-2 to TRBJ2-2, with 8 bases identical to TRBD1. Trimming cost V 2 bases and J 6 bases; bases outside gene matches: 2. The CDR3 spans 14 residues. Germline CDR1 is SGHTA and CDR2 is FQGNSA. The CDR3 region is CASSLIQGAGELFF. DNA for the CDR3: TGTGCCAGCAGCTTAATACAGGGGGCCGGGGAGCTGTTTTTT.

V and J are TRBV11-2 and TRBJ1-1; TRBD1 matches 7 bases. Per germline, CDR1 SGHAT and CDR2 FQNNGV. CDR3 length equals 14 residues. J was trimmed by 4 bases and V by 2 bases; bases with no gene match: 4. CDR3 sequence: CASSLNDRVTEAFF. The CDR3 DNA reads as TGTGCCAGCAGCTTAAACGACAGGGTCACTGAAGCTTTCTTT.

The sample holds a few counts of this clone. The chain carries TRBV5-4 and TRBJ2-3; D remains ambiguous. Germline CDR1 reads SGHNT; CDR2 reads YYREEE (reference sequence). This CDR3 is built from 12 residues. V was trimmed by 2 bases and J by 6 bases, leaving 7 bases between them. As DNA, the CDR3 is TGTGCCAGCAGCTTCCCATTGGATACGCAGTATTTT. Translation: CASSFPLDTQYF.

The chain joins TRBV18 to TRBJ1-1, with D hard to call. The CDR3 is made up of 11 amino acids. V was clipped by 5 bases and J by 4 bases, with 5 bases between them. The germline CDR1 and CDR2 sequences are KGHSH and LQKENI. The CDR3 region has the DNA TGTGCCAGCTCAGAGGGCACTGAAGCTTTCTTT. Its protein is CASSEGTEAFF.

In this sample, this clone turned up a few times. The rearrangement joins TRBV6-5 to TRBJ2-1, with 15 bases matching TRBD2. The CDR3 consists of 15 residues. V was clipped by 6 bases and J by 7 bases; unmatched bases: 4. CDR1 is MNHEY and CDR2 is SVGAGI in the germline V gene. The CDR3 DNA sequence: TGTGCCAGCAGCCTCGGACTAGCGGGAGGGAATGAGCAGTTCTTC. Residues: CASSLGLAGGNEQFF.

The chain links TRBV18 to TRBJ2-5; 8 bases align to TRBD1. With V trimmed by 5 bases and J by 5 bases, 4 bases remained unmatched. This CDR3 has 13 residues. Germline V gene data show CDR1 as KGHSH and CDR2 as LQKENI. The CDR3 region has the DNA TGTGCCAGCTCAGAGGACAGGGACGAGACCCAGTACTTC. Its protein product is CASSEDRDETQYF.

V usage is TRBV18 and J usage is TRBJ2-5; the match to TRBD1 covers 7 bases. This CDR3 spans 14 amino acids. Germline CDR1 KGHSH, CDR2 LQKENI. With 5 bases clipped from V and 1 base from J, the junction kept 4 bases outside the gene matches. This CDR3 is CASSLRQGQETQYF. As DNA, the CDR3 is TGTGCCAGCTCATTACGACAGGGCCAAGAGACCCAGTACTTC.

V is TRBV7-8 and J is TRBJ1-6, with D possibly TRBD1 on 5 matching bases. The CDR3 runs to 17 residues. Trimming cost V 1 base and J 10 bases, with 20 bases left between them. Germline V gene lookup returns CDR1 SGHVS and CDR2 FQNEAQ. This chain's CDR3 is CASSLGGARGMRSPLHF. The CDR3 DNA is TGTGCCAGCAGCTTAGGGGGCGCTCGGGGGATGAGGTCACCCCTCCACTTT.

The rearrangement uses TRBV9 and TRBJ2-1, with 9 bases identical to TRBD2. The CDR3 runs 18 residues. Per germline, CDR1 SGDLS and CDR2 YYNGEE. The trim removed 2 bases at V and 2 bases at J, leaving 11 bases unmatched. This chain's CDR3 is CASSVDYSGGGAYNEQFF. Written as DNA, the CDR3 is TGTGCCAGCAGCGTTGACTATAGTGGCGGGGGGGCCTACAATGAGCAGTTCTTC.